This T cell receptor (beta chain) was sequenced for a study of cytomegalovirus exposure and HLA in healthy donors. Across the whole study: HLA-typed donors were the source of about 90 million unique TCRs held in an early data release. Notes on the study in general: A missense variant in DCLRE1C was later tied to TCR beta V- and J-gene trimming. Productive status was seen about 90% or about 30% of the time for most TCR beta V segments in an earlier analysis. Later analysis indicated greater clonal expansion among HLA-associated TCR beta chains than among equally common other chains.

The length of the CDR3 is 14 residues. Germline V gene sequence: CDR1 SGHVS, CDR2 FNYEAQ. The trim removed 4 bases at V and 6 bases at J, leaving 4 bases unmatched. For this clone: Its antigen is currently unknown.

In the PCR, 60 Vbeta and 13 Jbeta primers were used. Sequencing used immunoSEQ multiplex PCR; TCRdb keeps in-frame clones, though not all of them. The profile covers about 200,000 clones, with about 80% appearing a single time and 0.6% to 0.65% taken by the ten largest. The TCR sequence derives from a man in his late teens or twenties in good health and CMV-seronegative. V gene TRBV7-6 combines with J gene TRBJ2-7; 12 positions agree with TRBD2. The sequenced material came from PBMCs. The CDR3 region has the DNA TGTGCCAGCAGCTCCCAGACTAGCGGGAGCGAGCAGTACTTC. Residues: CASSSQTSGSEQYF.